This T cell receptor (beta chain) was captured by sequencing in a study of T cell responses to AZD1222 COVID-19 vaccine. The CDR3 is 16 amino acids. The germline V gene encodes CDR1 SGHNT and CDR2 YYREEE (reference sequence). V was pared by 5 bases and J by 4 bases, with 21 bases between. Of note for this clone: No antigen is known for it.

Study-level results: Only after the peak T cell response were repertoires sampled.

TCRdb's table, derived via immunoSEQ multiplex PCR, lists solely in-frame clones and lacks some. The sample shows roughly 190,000 clones, 85% to 95% of them seen only once. The chain links TRBV5-4 to TRBJ1-2, with D tentatively TRBD1 (5 bases). The sequences come from peripheral blood, collected on day 0 of AZD1222 vaccination. This clonotype was sampled from an adult in good health. CDR3 protein: CASRAASGARSYGYTF. The CDR3 DNA is TGTGCCAGCAGGGCTGCTAGCGGGGCGAGAAGCTATGGCTACACCTTC.